These 31 T cell receptor beta chains were all obtained from the same sample, sequenced in a study of T cell responses to AZD1222 COVID-19 vaccine. Profiled with immunoSEQ multiplex PCR; TCRdb holds only in-frame clones, not every one. Found here are roughly 48,000 clones, around 91% of them singletons; the top ten hold roughly 5.2%. The sample consisted of peripheral blood, taken 28 days after the second AZD1222 dose. Every receptor here comes from an adult who received the AZD1222 COVID-19 vaccine.

Only a few counts were recorded for this clone. The chain combines TRBV6-4 with TRBJ2-2; D not certain. The length of the CDR3 is 13 residues. The germline V gene encodes CDR1 MRHNA and CDR2 SNTAGT. The V end was cut by 2 bases, the J end by 1 base, with 2 bases between. This CDR3 reads CASSDGNTGELFF. The CDR3 DNA reads as TGTGCCAGCAGTGACGGGAACACCGGGGAGCTGTTTTTT.

The genes are TRBV28 and TRBJ2-2; 8 bases map to TRBD2. Trimming at V came to 5 bases and at J to 2 bases, leaving 13 bases not matched to a gene. Germline V CDR1 and CDR2: MDHEN, SYDVKM. The CDR3 runs 18 residues. CDR3 sequence: CASSGLAGSGTNTGELFF. For the CDR3, the DNA is TGTGCCAGCAGTGGCCTCGCGGGTAGCGGGACCAACACCGGGGAGCTGTTTTTT.

This rearrangement joins TRBV3-1 (or the pseudogene TRBV3-2) to TRBJ2-7; weak D call: TRBD1 (6 bases). The germline V gene has CDR1 LGHDT and CDR2 YNNKEL (reference sequence). The CDR3 consists of 10 residues. CDR3 sequence: CVSGANEQYF. DNA for the CDR3: TGTGTTTCAGGGGCAAACGAGCAGTACTTC.

The genes are TRBV11-2 and TRBJ1-1, with D maybe TRBD1 (5 bases). CDR1 and CDR2 from the germline V gene are SGHAT and FQNNGV. The CDR3 loop spans 15 amino acids. Trimming removed 5 bases from V and 0 bases from J, with 13 bases in between. CDR3: CASSRIGTVNTEAFF. The CDR3 DNA follows: TGTGCCAGCAGCCGAATAGGGACGGTGAACACTGAAGCTTTCTTT. Looking up the rest from reference TRBV11-2 and TRBJ1-1 gives the full variable domain: EAGVAQSPRYKIIEKRQSVAFWCNPISGHATLYWYQQILGQGPKLLIQFQNNGVVDDSQLPKDRFSAERLKGVDSTLKIQPAKLEDSAVYLCASSRIGTVNTEAFFGQGTRLTVV.

This chain uses TRBV5-1 with TRBJ2-1; D might be TRBD2 (7 bases). The length of the CDR3 is 15 residues. Deletions cut 9 bases from V and 7 bases from J, with 23 bases between. From germline, CDR1 is SGHRS and CDR2 YFSETQ. CDR3 coding DNA: TGCGCCACCCAAGGGCGGGGGCCGATGGGGAATGAGCAGTTCTTC. Its translation: CATQGRGPMGNEQFF.

The chain has TRBV15 and TRBJ2-7; 12 bases line up with TRBD1. The CDR3 has 17 residues. CDR1 is LNHNV, CDR2 YYDKDF, per germline (reference sequence). Trimming at V came to 0 bases and at J to 5 bases, leaving 8 bases not matched to a gene. CDR3 DNA: TGTGCCACCAGCAGAGATAGGGGACAGGGGGCCTCGGACGAGCAGTACTTC. Translated: CATSRDRGQGASDEQYF.

V and J are TRBV5-4 and TRBJ1-2, with D perhaps matching TRBD1 (6 bases). V was shortened by 2 bases and J by 7 bases, with 15 bases between the two germline ends. Looked up from germline, CDR1 is SGHNT and CDR2 is YYREEE (reference sequence). The CDR3 runs to 14 residues. For the CDR3, the DNA is TGTGCCAGCAGCTTCCAACAGGGAAGCGGTGGCTACACCTTC. Translation gives CASSFQQGSGGYTF.

CDR3: CASSSGQLNQPQHF. CDR3 DNA: TGTGCCAGCAGTTCTGGACAGCTTAATCAGCCCCAGCATTTT. This chain connects TRBV7-9 to TRBJ1-5, with a weak D call TRBD1 (6 bases). Per germline, CDR1 SEHNR and CDR2 FQNEAQ (reference sequence). This CDR3 region has 14 residues. Trimming took off 6 bases at V and 4 bases at J, with 13 bases between the two ends.

This clone was seen just once. The chain joins TRBV4-1 to TRBJ1-5; 9 bases line up with TRBD1. The CDR3 runs 15 residues. The germline CDR1 and CDR2 sequences are MGHRA and YSYEKL. V shed 1 base and J 6 bases; nucleotides not matched to a gene: 4. The CDR3 coding sequence is TGCGCCAGCAGCCAAGTTACAGGGGGCGGTCAGCCCCAGCATTTT. It is translated as CASSQVTGGGQPQHF.

The J gene is TRBJ1-2, the V gene TRBV15; 7 bases are a match to TRBD1. J lost 0 bases, V lost 2 bases, and 9 bases had no gene match. This CDR3 region has 17 residues. The V gene's germline CDR1 is LNHNV and CDR2 YYDKDF (reference sequence). In DNA, the CDR3 is TGTGCCACCAGCAGAACCGGGACAGAAGCCACTAACTATGGCTACACCTTC. This sequence encodes CATSRTGTEATNYGYTF.

The rearrangement joins TRBV7-9 to TRBJ1-1; D remains ambiguous. Germline lookup yields CDR1 SEHNR and CDR2 FQNEAQ (reference sequence). V was trimmed by 0 bases and J by 7 bases, leaving 9 bases between them. This CDR3 is built from 13 residues. CDR3 in amino acids: CASSLATRIEAFF. In nucleotides, the CDR3 is TGTGCCAGCAGCTTAGCTACTAGAATTGAAGCTTTCTTT.

CDR3: CASSSDFISTDTQYF. DNA for the CDR3: TGTGCCAGCAGCTCAGACTTCATCAGCACAGATACGCAGTATTTT. The chain links TRBV7-9 to TRBJ2-3; no clear D. Trimming shortened V by 4 bases and J by 0 bases, and 11 bases separated the two germline ends. The CDR3 covers 15 residues. Germline V CDR1 and CDR2: SEHNR, FQNEAQ (reference sequence).

This chain connects TRBV6-5 to TRBJ1-2; 11 nucleotides agree with TRBD1. The trim removed 2 bases at V and 3 bases at J, leaving 2 bases unmatched. The CDR3 length is 15 residues. CDR1 and CDR2 from the germline V gene are MNHEY and SVGAGI. The CDR3 loop reads CASSYEGQGDYGYTF. The CDR3 DNA reads as TGTGCCAGCAGTTACGAGGGACAGGGGGACTATGGCTACACCTTC.

The chain carries TRBV9 and TRBJ2-7; TRBD1 or TRBD2 may be the D gene (6 bases each). V was trimmed by 0 bases and J by 2 bases, leaving 9 bases between them. CDR3 length: 14 residues. Germline assignment: CDR1 SGDLS and CDR2 YYNGEE. CDR3 nucleotide sequence: TGTGCCAGCAGCGTAGCGGGGGCGGCCTACGAGCAGTACTTC. Protein: CASSVAGAAYEQYF.

The V gene is TRBV2, the J gene TRBJ2-2; 8 bases align to TRBD1. V lost 2 bases and J lost 0; bases outside the gene matches: 5. The CDR3 has 17 residues. The germline CDR1 and CDR2 sequences are SNHLY and FYNNEI. For the CDR3, the DNA is TGTGCCAGCAGTGAACCCGGGACAGGATCGAACACCGGGGAGCTGTTTTTT. Encoded protein: CASSEPGTGSNTGELFF.

The chain employs TRBV2 and TRBJ2-5; 10 positions agree with TRBD2. This CDR3 comprises 16 residues. Germline CDR1 reads SNHLY; CDR2 reads FYNNEI. Unmatched junction bases numbered 11, after V lost 5 bases and J lost 5 bases. The CDR3 sequence: CASSPRPSGSGETQYF. For the CDR3, the DNA is TGTGCCAGCAGTCCCCGGCCTAGCGGGAGTGGGGAGACCCAGTACTTC.

J is TRBJ1-2 and V is TRBV24-1; D unresolved. V was trimmed by 9 bases and J by 4 bases, leaving 11 bases between them. Germline assignment: CDR1 KGHDR and CDR2 SFDVKD. The CDR3 has 12 residues. The CDR3 is CATYTDRYGYTF. The CDR3 DNA follows: TGTGCCACCTACACGGATCGCTATGGCTACACCTTC.

This clone was found a few times. The rearrangement links TRBV5-8 to TRBJ2-7; either TRBD1 or TRBD2 may fit D (5 bases each). This CDR3 is built from 15 residues. Trimming stripped 2 bases from V and 2 bases from J, with 14 bases between. Germline V gene sequence: CDR1 SGHTS, CDR2 YDEGEE. CDR3 sequence reads: CASSFYRDGPYEQYF. The DNA for the CDR3 is TGTGCCAGCAGCTTCTACCGGGACGGTCCCTACGAGCAGTACTTC. Combining the CDR3 with reference TRBV5-8 and TRBJ2-7 gives the whole variable domain EAGVTQSPTHLIKTRGQQATLRCSPISGHTSVYWYQQALGLGLQFLLWYDEGEERNRGNFPPRFSGRQFPNYSSELNVNALELEDSALYLCASSFYRDGPYEQYFGPGTRLTVT.

The V and J genes are TRBV3-1 (or the pseudogene TRBV3-2) and TRBJ2-7; D is possibly TRBD1 (5 bases). Germline V gene lookup returns CDR1 LGHDT and CDR2 YNNKEL (reference sequence). V lost 4 bases to trimming and J lost 0 bases, with 13 bases between them. CDR3 length: 15 amino acids. The CDR3 loop is CASSRTQGSSYEQYF. The CDR3 nucleotides are TGTGCCAGCAGCCGAACGCAGGGATCCTCCTACGAGCAGTACTTC.

The CDR3 sequence: CASSPGTGGRAEAFF. As DNA, the CDR3 is TGTGCCAGCAGCCCCGGGACAGGGGGCCGCGCTGAAGCTTTCTTT. The chain carries TRBV7-9 and TRBJ1-1; 12 nucleotides line up with TRBD1. The CDR3 extends over 15 amino acids. Germline V gives CDR1 SEHNR, CDR2 FQNEAQ (reference sequence). After removal of 5 bases from V and 6 bases from J, the junction contained 7 bases not matched to a gene. Combining the CDR3 with reference TRBV7-9 and TRBJ1-1 gives the whole variable domain DTGVSQNPRHKITKRGQNVTFRCDPISEHNRLYWYRQTLGQGPEFLTYFQNEAQLEKSRLLSDRFSAERPKGSFSTLEIQRTEQGDSAMYLCASSPGTGGRAEAFFGQGTRLTVV.

J is TRBJ2-3 and V is TRBV24-1; 10 positions agree with TRBD2. V shed 4 bases and J 2 bases; nucleotides not matched to a gene: 2. The CDR3 contains 15 residues. CDR1 KGHDR and CDR2 SFDVKD come from the germline V gene. CDR3 loop: CATSETSGDTDTQYF. In nucleotides, the CDR3 is TGTGCCACCAGTGAAACTAGCGGGGACACAGATACGCAGTATTTT.

The gene calls are TRBV7-9 and TRBJ2-1; TRBD2 is a possible D gene (6 bases). The CDR3 extends over 15 amino acids. The V end lost 1 base, the J end lost 8 bases, and 15 bases lay between the germline ends. Germline CDR1 and CDR2: SEHNR and FQNEAQ (reference sequence). The CDR3 reads CASSLVILARDEQFF. DNA of the CDR3: TGTGCCAGCAGCTTAGTAATCCTAGCGAGAGATGAGCAGTTCTTC.

The CDR3 loop is CASSLVIRGTEAFF. In DNA form, the CDR3 reads TGTGCCAGCAGCTTAGTAATCCGGGGGACTGAAGCTTTCTTT. The rearrangement joins TRBV7-2 to TRBJ1-1; TRBD1 is a possible D gene (5 bases). The CDR3 sequence is 14 residues long. Trimming pared 1 base from V and 5 bases from J, leaving 11 bases between. Germline CDR1 is SGHTA and CDR2 is FQGNSA.

This clone turned up a few times. This sequence joins TRBV9 and TRBJ1-2; unclear D gene. CDR1 and CDR2 from the germline V gene are SGDLS and YYNGEE. CDR3 length equals 15 residues. The germline V and J ends were trimmed by 0 bases and 4 bases, with 13 bases remaining between them. The CDR3 DNA is TGTGCCAGCAGCGTAGGTCCGGGAAACTCCTATGGCTACACCTTC. Residues: CASSVGPGNSYGYTF.

The chain has TRBV6-5 and TRBJ2-1; D might be TRBD1 (5 bases). Trimming stripped 2 bases from V and 11 bases from J, with 10 bases between. CDR3 length: 12 residues. CDR1 and CDR2 from the germline V gene are MNHEY and SVGAGI. CDR3 DNA: TGTGCCAGCAGTTACCAAGGGGATAAGCAGTTCTTC. Translated, it gives CASSYQGDKQFF.

The chain joins TRBV5-1 to TRBJ2-7; maybe TRBD1 (6 bases). Germline V gives CDR1 SGHRS, CDR2 YFSETQ. This CDR3 contains 12 residues. V gave up 5 bases and J gave up 5 bases, with 11 bases separating them. The CDR3 region has the DNA TGCGCCAGCAGTTCACAGGGCCACGAGCAGTACTTC. Amino acids: CASSSQGHEQYF.

This sequence joins TRBV11-2 and TRBJ1-4, with TRBD1 identical over 9 bases. With V trimmed by 5 bases and J by 8 bases, 12 bases remained unmatched. The CDR3 runs to 16 residues. Per germline, CDR1 SGHAT and CDR2 FQNNGV. CDR3 DNA sequence: TGTGCCAGCAGCGGGCGAAAACAGGGGGCGAACGAAAAACTGTTTTTT. The encoded protein is CASSGRKQGANEKLFF.

The gene calls are TRBV6-5 and TRBJ1-2; 8 positions agree with TRBD1. From germline, CDR1 is MNHEY and CDR2 SVGAGI. The V and J ends lost 7 bases and 2 bases, in that order; junction bases with no gene match: 3. The CDR3 sequence is 13 residues long. CDR3 in DNA: TGTGCCAGCAAGACAGGGGTCAACTATGGCTACACCTTC. Amino acids: CASKTGVNYGYTF.

The J gene is TRBJ2-3, the V gene TRBV7-2, with TRBD2 matching 10 bases. J was trimmed by 8 bases and V by 5 bases; bases with no gene match: 10. Germline V gene sequence: CDR1 SGHTA, CDR2 FQGNSA. There are 15 residues in the CDR3. The CDR3 region has the DNA TGTGCCAGCAGCACAGCGGGGGGGCGGGTCGGTACGCAGTATTTT. Protein: CASSTAGGRVGTQYF. The full variable domain, with the rest looked up from reference TRBV7-2 and TRBJ2-3, is GAGVSQSPSNKVTEKGKDVELRCDPISGHTALYWYRQSLGQGLEFLIYFQGNSAPDKSGLPSDRFSAERTGGSVSTLTIQRTQQEDSAVYLCASSTAGGRVGTQYFGPGTRLTVL.

The genes are TRBV4-2 and TRBJ1-1; D ambiguous. Deletions cut 1 base from V and 0 bases from J, with 21 bases between. CDR3 size: 19 residues. Germline V gene sequence: CDR1 LGHNA, CDR2 YNFKEQ. The CDR3 spells CASSQGLYSRVGMNTEAFF. In DNA form, the CDR3 reads TGTGCCAGCAGCCAAGGTTTATATAGCCGTGTGGGGATGAACACTGAAGCTTTCTTT.

The V call is TRBV1, the J call TRBJ2-7; TRBD2 is the table's D call, not checked against the DNA. TRBV1 is deemed a pseudogene. The CDR3 sequence is 19 residues long. The CDR3 DNA is TGCACCAGCAGCCCCAGGATGGGGCTAGCGCCATCCCAAGAGTACGAGCAGTACTTC. This sequence encodes CTSSPRMGLAPSQEYEQYF.